These 6 T cell receptor beta chains were all obtained from the same sample, sequenced in a study of STAT3 mutations in large granular lymphocyte leukemia. Whole-study results and caveats: In T-cell large granular lymphocyte leukemia, about half of patients showed multiple immunodominant subclonotypes.

These receptors are not linked to any known antigen. Clones were read by immunoSEQ multiplex PCR, and TCRdb kept only the in-frame ones, dropping some. The sample lists fewer than 15,000 clones; about 88% were seen once. Sequencing used PBMCs. The receptors originated from a human donor with T large granular lymphocyte leukemia. Some clones in this sample may be carry-over from other donors' samples.

The chain has TRBV28 and TRBJ1-1; possibly TRBD1 for D (5 bases). Trimming left V 3 bases short and J 6 bases short, with 23 bases between. Germline V gene sequence: CDR1 MDHEN, CDR2 SYDVKM. This CDR3 has 17 residues. The CDR3 DNA is TGTGCCAGCAGTTTTGTCGCCGACCGGAGAAGGGGCGCTGAAGCTTTCTTT. Translating it yields CASSFVADRRRGAEAFF.

The rearrangement uses TRBV7-2 and TRBJ1-2; no clear D gene. The CDR3 consists of 15 residues. The V gene lost 7 bases and the J gene lost 1 base, with 16 bases spanning the gap. CDR1 and CDR2 (germline): SGHTA, FQGNSA. The CDR3 DNA sequence: TGTGCCAGCACCCCCACCCCGATGTATAACTATGGCTACACCTTC. This translates into CASTPTPMYNYGYTF. Full variable domain (outside the CDR3, taken from reference TRBV7-2 and TRBJ1-2): GAGVSQSPSNKVTEKGKDVELRCDPISGHTALYWYRQSLGQGLEFLIYFQGNSAPDKSGLPSDRFSAERTGGSVSTLTIQRTQQEDSAVYLCASTPTPMYNYGYTFGSGTRLTVV.

The V gene is TRBV9, the J gene TRBJ1-2; 7 bases line up with TRBD1. Germline assignment: CDR1 SGDLS and CDR2 YYNGEE. V dropped 4 bases and J dropped 9; count of bases not matched to a gene: 15. The CDR3 is 15 amino acids. CDR3 DNA: TGTGCCAGCAGCCCGGGGGGAAGACAGGGTATGAGCTACACCTTC. As protein: CASSPGGRQGMSYTF.

This sequence joins TRBV11-2 and TRBJ1-1; D not certain. The germline gives CDR1 SGHAT, CDR2 FQNNGV. V shed 6 bases and J shed 11 bases, with 13 bases lying between them. The CDR3 length is 11 residues. The CDR3 loop is CASSITRRAFF. The DNA for the CDR3 is TGTGCCAGCAGTATAACGCGGCGTGCTTTCTTT. The full variable domain, rest sourced from reference TRBV11-2 and TRBJ1-1, is EAGVAQSPRYKIIEKRQSVAFWCNPISGHATLYWYQQILGQGPKLLIQFQNNGVVDDSQLPKDRFSAERLKGVDSTLKIQPAKLEDSAVYLCASSITRRAFFGQGTRLTVV.

Turning to this clone: The junction and the germline gene differ at one end; a read error may be behind it. The J gene is TRBJ2-2, the V gene TRBV5-5; 7 bases fit TRBD2. The germline gives CDR1 SGHKS, CDR2 YYEKEE (reference sequence). This CDR3 comprises 16 residues. CDR3 DNA sequence: TGTGTCAGCAGCTGGGGGGGAAATTCCAACACCGGGGAGCTGTTTTTT. It translates to CVSSWGGNSNTGELFF. Based on the CDR3 plus reference TRBV5-5 and TRBJ2-2, the full variable domain is DAGVTQSPTHLIKTRGQQVTLRCSPISGHKSVSWYQQVLGQGPQFIFQYYEKEERGRGNFPDRFSARQFPNYSSELNVNALLLGDSALYLCVSSWGGNSNTGELFFGEGSRLTVL.

The rearrangement links TRBV7-9 to TRBJ2-5, with a possible D match to TRBD1 (7 bases). V was clipped by 5 bases and J by 7 bases, with 17 bases between them. Germline CDR1 is SEHNR and CDR2 is FQNEAQ (reference sequence). The CDR3 has 14 amino acids. CDR3 in DNA: TGTGCCAGCAGCCCAGGGGGGACTCCAGGGACCCAGTACTTC. Translated: CASSPGGTPGTQYF.